A selection of T cell receptor beta chains follows, all from one sample in a study of T-cell reconstitution after alpha-beta-depleted transplantation in children. MiXCR was run by TCRdb on the PCR reads, yielding one entry per CDR3 protein. The data show about 230,000 distinct CDR3 sequences, with approximately 10% seen just once and approximately 5.9% held by the top ten. Sequencing used PBMCs from the stem cell graft donor, obtained from the stem cell graft. These receptors came from a human donor who donated a stem cell graft to a child with acute lymphoblastic leukemia. Each CDR3 is given with its conserved first and last residue. The D gene is left open where the match is weak. Not all rows give a size; the values are once, few, many and, for expanded clones, a class.

len: 13
d_gene: .
j_gene: TRBJ1-2
abundance: few
v_gene: TRBV7-2
CDR3aa: CASSPPVAGGYTF
CDR3nt: TGTGCCAGCAGCCCGCCGGTTGCAGGTGGCTACACCTTC

len: 12
d_gene: .
j_gene: TRBJ1-5
abundance: .
v_gene: TRBV7-2
CDR3aa: CASTDPGQPQHF
CDR3nt: TGTGCCAGCACCGATCCGGGTCAGCCCCAGCATTTT

len: 13
d_gene: TRBD1
j_gene: TRBJ1-5
abundance: few
v_gene: TRBV20-1
CDR3aa: CSARTGLDQPQHF
CDR3nt: TGCAGTGCTCGGACAGGGTTGGATCAGCCCCAGCATTTT

len: 14
d_gene: TRBD2
j_gene: TRBJ2-1
abundance: many
v_gene: TRBV27
CDR3aa: CASIERGGDNEQFF
CDR3nt: TGTGCCAGCATCGAACGGGGGGGAGACAATGAGCAGTTCTTC

len: 14
d_gene: TRBD2
j_gene: TRBJ2-3
abundance: many
v_gene: TRBV20-1
CDR3aa: CSALASGDGDTQYF
CDR3nt: TGCAGTGCTCTGGCGAGCGGGGATGGCGATACGCAGTATTTT

len: 12
d_gene: .
j_gene: TRBJ2-5
abundance: few
v_gene: TRBV30
CDR3aa: CARRQDKETQYF
CDR3nt: TGTGCCCGCCGACAGGATAAAGAGACCCAGTACTTC

len: 14
d_gene: .
j_gene: TRBJ2-5
abundance: many
v_gene: TRBV12-3/TRBV12-4
CDR3aa: CASSPLWGPETQYF
CDR3nt: TGTGCCAGCAGTCCCCTTTGGGGGCCCGAGACCCAGTACTTC

len: 16
d_gene: TRBD2
j_gene: TRBJ2-2
abundance: .
v_gene: TRBV12-3/TRBV12-4
CDR3aa: CASSFLGGEYTGELFF
CDR3nt: TGTGCCAGCAGTTTTCTCGGGGGGGAGTACACCGGGGAGCTGTTTTTT

len: 14
d_gene: .
j_gene: TRBJ2-1
abundance: .
v_gene: TRBV7-7
CDR3aa: CASSYTLGSNEQFF
CDR3nt: TGTGCCAGCAGCTACACCCTCGGGTCCAATGAGCAGTTCTTC

len: 15
d_gene: TRBD1
j_gene: TRBJ2-2
abundance: .
v_gene: TRBV5-1
CDR3aa: CASSWGQSNTGELFF
CDR3nt: TGCGCCAGCAGCTGGGGACAGTCGAACACCGGGGAGCTGTTTTTT

len: 17
d_gene: TRBD1
j_gene: TRBJ2-2
abundance: .
v_gene: TRBV6-2/TRBV6-3
CDR3aa: CASSHETGGYYTGELFF
CDR3nt: TGTGCCAGCAGTCACGAGACAGGGGGCTATTACACCGGGGAGCTGTTTTTT

len: 11
d_gene: .
j_gene: TRBJ2-7
abundance: .
v_gene: TRBV14
CDR3aa: CASSITNEQYF
CDR3nt: TGTGCCAGCAGCATCACGAACGAGCAGTACTTC

len: 17
d_gene: .
j_gene: TRBJ2-4
abundance: few
v_gene: TRBV20-1
CDR3aa: CSARPSLRVAVWNIQYF
CDR3nt: TGCAGTGCTAGACCCTCTCTTAGGGTCGCGGTATGGAACATTCAGTACTTC

len: 17
d_gene: .
j_gene: TRBJ1-3
abundance: few
v_gene: TRBV9
CDR3aa: CASSATTATFSGNTIYF
CDR3nt: TGTGCCAGCAGCGCAACGACAGCCACGTTTAGTGGAAACACCATATATTTT

len: 17
d_gene: TRBD1
j_gene: TRBJ1-1
abundance: many
v_gene: TRBV10-3
CDR3aa: CAIRPPGQISGNTEAFF
CDR3nt: TGTGCCATCAGGCCTCCGGGACAGATATCGGGGAACACTGAAGCTTTCTTT

len: 16
d_gene: TRBD2
j_gene: TRBJ2-3
abundance: .
v_gene: TRBV20-1
CDR3aa: CSAEGGTSGVQGTQYF
CDR3nt: TGCAGTGCCGAGGGGGGGACTAGCGGGGTCCAGGGTACGCAGTATTTT

len: 14
d_gene: TRBD1
j_gene: TRBJ1-2
abundance: few
v_gene: TRBV5-1
CDR3aa: CASSLDRGGYGYTF
CDR3nt: TGCGCCAGCAGCTTGGACAGGGGGGGATATGGCTACACCTTC

len: 15
d_gene: .
j_gene: TRBJ1-1
abundance: .
v_gene: TRBV5-1
CDR3aa: CASSLGERGNTEAFF
CDR3nt: TGCGCCAGCAGCTTGGGCGAACGGGGAAACACTGAAGCTTTCTTT

len: 13
d_gene: .
j_gene: TRBJ1-5
abundance: many
v_gene: TRBV27
CDR3aa: CASSLHPQQPQHF
CDR3nt: TGTGCCAGCAGTTTACACCCTCAGCAGCCCCAGCATTTT

len: 14
d_gene: TRBD1
j_gene: TRBJ1-2
abundance: .
v_gene: TRBV2
CDR3aa: CASTRDSSNYGYTF
CDR3nt: TGTGCCAGCACGAGGGACAGCTCTAACTATGGCTACACCTTC

len: 10
d_gene: .
j_gene: TRBJ2-5
abundance: .
v_gene: TRBV10-3
CDR3aa: CAIGQETQYF
CDR3nt: TGTGCCATCGGCCAAGAGACCCAGTACTTC

len: 15
d_gene: .
j_gene: TRBJ1-6
abundance: many
v_gene: TRBV10-3
CDR3aa: CAISEMGAGRSPLHF
CDR3nt: TGTGCCATCAGTGAAATGGGGGCAGGGAGGTCACCCCTCCACTTT

len: 16
d_gene: .
j_gene: TRBJ1-3
abundance: once
v_gene: TRBV9
CDR3aa: CASSASAGARGNTIYF
CDR3nt: TGTGCCAGCAGCGCCTCGGCGGGGGCGAGGGGAAACACCATATATTTT

len: 13
d_gene: TRBD1
j_gene: TRBJ1-2
abundance: .
v_gene: TRBV12-3/TRBV12-4
CDR3aa: CASSFEGALGYTF
CDR3nt: TGTGCCAGCAGTTTCGAGGGGGCGCTTGGCTACACCTTC